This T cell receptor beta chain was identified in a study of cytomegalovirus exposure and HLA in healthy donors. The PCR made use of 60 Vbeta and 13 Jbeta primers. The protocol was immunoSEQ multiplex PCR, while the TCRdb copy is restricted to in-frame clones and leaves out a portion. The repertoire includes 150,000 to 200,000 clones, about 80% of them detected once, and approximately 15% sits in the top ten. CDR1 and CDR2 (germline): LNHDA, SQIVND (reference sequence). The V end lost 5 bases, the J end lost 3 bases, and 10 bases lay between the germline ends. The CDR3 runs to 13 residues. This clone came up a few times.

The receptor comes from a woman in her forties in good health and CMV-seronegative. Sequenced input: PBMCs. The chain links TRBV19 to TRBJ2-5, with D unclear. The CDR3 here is CASSPYVKETQYF. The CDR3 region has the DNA TGTGCCAGTAGTCCCTACGTTAAAGAGACCCAGTACTTC.